This TCR beta chain stems from a study of identical twins (dated by TCRdb to 2016 to 2017). Describing the broader study: The study deep-sequenced TCR alpha and beta repertoires from monozygotic twins, unrelated adults of various ages and cord blood to test whether fetal clonotypes persist. Replicate twin experiments were performed at different times using different library preparation protocols to rule out contamination.

Receptor amplification or capture employed 5' RACE. The instrument was an Illumina HiSeq 2000. A universal primer binding site was introduced by template switching, and a unique molecular identifier was present in the final cDNA, enabling accurate counting of TCR cDNA molecules. Specific primers in the conserved constant-segment region were used to synthesize first-strand cDNA for TCR alpha and beta chains. To control for contamination, every cDNA library carried two barcodes: a SMART-Mk sample barcode plus Illumina barcodes. TruSeq adapter sequences and Illumina sample barcodes were added in two successive PCR steps. The TCR alpha and beta cDNA libraries were sequenced on the Illumina HiSeq platform using custom primers. On the study's bioinformatics: Raw reads were processed with MiGEC to extract unique molecular identifiers, and MiXCR was used to determine CDR3 positions. Recombination models were inferred per individual with the repgenHMM and IGoR tools using an EM algorithm. Shared clonotype analysis was performed with the tcR package in R, normalizing sharing by the product of cloneset sizes. Out-of-frame nonproductive sequences were analyzed to study raw recombination free of thymic and clonal selection effects. The raw public reads went through TCRdb reprocessing: fastp at Q25, MiXCR clone calling, in-frame beta chains kept. Every distinct CDR3 protein forms one entry, paired with its most common genes and DNA. TCRdb's processing, not the authors' own work, is the source of the V and J calls. The sample profile shows a few hundred thousand distinct CDR3 sequences; 9.6% of them were found once. The ten largest clonotypes hold roughly 3.2% of the sample.

Only healthy Caucasian donors were included. Three pairs of female monozygotic twins, all aged roughly 18 to 30 years, were included in the twin cohort. Peripheral blood mononuclear cells were the source from which RNA for the TCR libraries was isolated. The paper's findings and limits, for the study overall: Out-of-frame TCR alpha sharing in monozygotic twins was systematically underestimated by recombination models, whereas sharing between unrelated individuals was in agreement with the recombination models. Excess twin sharing in beta out-of-frame sequences was weaker because fewer shared sequences lowered the signal-to-noise ratio. Abundant cord blood beta clonotypes had fewer insertions, young adult naive repertoires showed a similar but weaker trend, and memory repertoires showed no such trend. Zero-insertion analyses could be partly confounded by invariant T cells such as MAIT and iNKT, although diverse VJ usage argued against such confounding for most clonotypes. Compared with coincidental sharing between unrelated individuals, out-of-frame TCR alpha sequences shared between twins showed an excess of sequences with low generation probability. Conclusions relied on cross-sectional statistical analysis, since the same donors could not be followed over many years.

There are 13 amino acids in the CDR3, from cysteine to phenylalanine inclusive. Just CDR3 DNA is preserved here, 39 bases in frame from base 1. Reading the germline V gene (reference sequence) gives CDR1 DFQATT and CDR2 SNEGSKA. Trimming takes 2 bases from V and 2 bases from J, and the germline ends sit 9 bases apart. There are a few counts of this clonotype. Its antigen has not been determined. No base quality values were provided; no much bigger clone lies one nucleotide off. This same sample was also part of a study on yellow fever vaccine responses in identical twins. Per that second paper: The authors reported that the T cell response to vaccination in identical twins appeared partly convergent and partly personalized. Focusing on identical twins, the study followed the T cell clones that responded to the vaccine, and did so with precision.

The source is a woman aged 18-29 years in good health. The sample consisted of PBMCs. The V and J genes are TRBV20-1 and TRBJ2-5; the best D guess is TRBD1, with 6 bases matching. The CDR3 amino acid sequence is: CSARKTGQETQYF. The bases read TGCAGTGCTAGAAAAACAGGGCAAGAGACCCAGTACTTC.